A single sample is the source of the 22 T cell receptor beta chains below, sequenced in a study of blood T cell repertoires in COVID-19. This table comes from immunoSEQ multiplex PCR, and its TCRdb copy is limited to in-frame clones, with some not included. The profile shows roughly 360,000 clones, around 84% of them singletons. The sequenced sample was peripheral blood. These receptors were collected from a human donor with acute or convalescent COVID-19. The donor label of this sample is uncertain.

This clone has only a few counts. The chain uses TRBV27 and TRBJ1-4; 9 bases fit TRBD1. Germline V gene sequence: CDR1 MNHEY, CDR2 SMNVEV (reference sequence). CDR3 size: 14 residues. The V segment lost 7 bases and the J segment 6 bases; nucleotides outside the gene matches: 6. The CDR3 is CASTRQGGDEKLFF. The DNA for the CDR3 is TGTGCCAGCACCAGACAGGGGGGAGATGAAAAACTGTTTTTT.

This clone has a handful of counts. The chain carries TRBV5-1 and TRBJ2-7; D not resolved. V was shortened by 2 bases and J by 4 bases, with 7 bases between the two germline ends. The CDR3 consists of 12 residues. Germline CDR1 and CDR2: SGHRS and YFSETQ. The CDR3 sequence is CASSFGLYEQYF. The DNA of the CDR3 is TGCGCCAGCAGCTTCGGTCTTTACGAGCAGTACTTC.

The CDR3 sequence: CASSFSFYNEQFF. CDR3 coding DNA: TGCGCCAGCAGCTTCAGTTTCTACAATGAGCAGTTCTTC. The chain has TRBV5-1 and TRBJ2-1; D gene unclear. CDR1 is SGHRS, CDR2 YFSETQ, per germline. Trimming shortened V by 2 bases and J by 3 bases, and 6 bases separated the two germline ends. The CDR3 has 13 amino acids.

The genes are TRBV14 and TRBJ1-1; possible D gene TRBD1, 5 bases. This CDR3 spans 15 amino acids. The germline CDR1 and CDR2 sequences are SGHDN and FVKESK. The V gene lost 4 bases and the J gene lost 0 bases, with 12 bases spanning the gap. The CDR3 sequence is CASSPGLRLNTEAFF. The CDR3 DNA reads TGTGCCAGCAGCCCGGGACTGCGACTGAACACTGAAGCTTTCTTT.

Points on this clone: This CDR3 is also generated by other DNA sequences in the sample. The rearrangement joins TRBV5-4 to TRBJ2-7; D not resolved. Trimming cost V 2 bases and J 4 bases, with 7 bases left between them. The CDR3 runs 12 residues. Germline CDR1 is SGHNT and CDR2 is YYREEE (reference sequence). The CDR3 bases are TGTGCCAGCAGCTTTAATTCTTACGAGCAGTACTTC. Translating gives CASSFNSYEQYF.

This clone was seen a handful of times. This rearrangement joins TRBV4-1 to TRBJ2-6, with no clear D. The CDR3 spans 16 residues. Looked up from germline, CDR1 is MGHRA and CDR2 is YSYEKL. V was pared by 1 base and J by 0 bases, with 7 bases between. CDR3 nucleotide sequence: TGCGCCAGCAGCCAAGTGGCCGACTCTGGGGCCAACGTCCTGACTTTC. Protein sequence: CASSQVADSGANVLTF.

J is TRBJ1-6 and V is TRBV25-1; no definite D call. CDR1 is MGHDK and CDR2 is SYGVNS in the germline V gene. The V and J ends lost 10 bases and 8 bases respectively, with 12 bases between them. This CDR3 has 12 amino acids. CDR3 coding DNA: TGTGCCATCCGCCCCTCGGATTCACCCCTCCACTTT. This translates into CAIRPSDSPLHF.

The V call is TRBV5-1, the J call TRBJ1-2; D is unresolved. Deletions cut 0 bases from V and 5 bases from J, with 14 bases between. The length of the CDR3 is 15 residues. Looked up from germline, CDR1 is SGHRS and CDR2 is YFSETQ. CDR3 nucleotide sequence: TGCGCCAGCAGCTTGGCCGAAGGAGGTAGATATGGCTACACCTTC. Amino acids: CASSLAEGGRYGYTF. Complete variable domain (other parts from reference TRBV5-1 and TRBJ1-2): KAGVTQTPRYLIKTRGQQVTLSCSPISGHRSVSWYQQTPGQGLQFLFEYFSETQRNKGNFPGRFSGRQFSNSRSEMNVSTLELGDSALYLCASSLAEGGRYGYTFGSGTRLTVV.

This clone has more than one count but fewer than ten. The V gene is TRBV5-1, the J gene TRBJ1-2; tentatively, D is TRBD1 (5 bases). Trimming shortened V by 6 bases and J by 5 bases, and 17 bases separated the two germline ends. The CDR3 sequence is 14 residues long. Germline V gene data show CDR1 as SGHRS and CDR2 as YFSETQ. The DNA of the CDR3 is TGCGCCAGCACTATTCCCGGGACTCAATATGGCTACACCTTC. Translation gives CASTIPGTQYGYTF. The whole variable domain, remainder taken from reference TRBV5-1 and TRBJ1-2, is KAGVTQTPRYLIKTRGQQVTLSCSPISGHRSVSWYQQTPGQGLQFLFEYFSETQRNKGNFPGRFSGRQFSNSRSEMNVSTLELGDSALYLCASTIPGTQYGYTFGSGTRLTVV.

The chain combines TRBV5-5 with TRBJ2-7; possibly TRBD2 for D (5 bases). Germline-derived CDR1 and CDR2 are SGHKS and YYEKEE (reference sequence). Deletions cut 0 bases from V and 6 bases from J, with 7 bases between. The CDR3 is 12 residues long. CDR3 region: CASSLESGEQYF. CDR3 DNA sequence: TGTGCCAGCAGCTTGGAAAGCGGCGAGCAGTACTTC. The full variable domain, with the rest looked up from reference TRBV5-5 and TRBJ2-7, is DAGVTQSPTHLIKTRGQQVTLRCSPISGHKSVSWYQQVLGQGPQFIFQYYEKEERGRGNFPDRFSARQFPNYSSELNVNALLLGDSALYLCASSLESGEQYFGPGTRLTVT.

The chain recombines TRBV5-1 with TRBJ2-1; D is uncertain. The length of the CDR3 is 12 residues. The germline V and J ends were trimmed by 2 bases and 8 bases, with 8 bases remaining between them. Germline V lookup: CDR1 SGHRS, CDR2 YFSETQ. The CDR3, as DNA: TGCGCCAGCAGCTTTACTGGAGATGAGCAGTTCTTC. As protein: CASSFTGDEQFF.

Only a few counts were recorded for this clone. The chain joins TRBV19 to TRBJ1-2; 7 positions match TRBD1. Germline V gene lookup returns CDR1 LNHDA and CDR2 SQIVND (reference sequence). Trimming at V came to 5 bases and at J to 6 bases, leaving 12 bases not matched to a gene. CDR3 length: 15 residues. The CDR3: CASSPRQGTGDGYTF. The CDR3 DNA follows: TGTGCCAGTAGTCCCCGACAGGGTACGGGGGATGGCTACACCTTC.

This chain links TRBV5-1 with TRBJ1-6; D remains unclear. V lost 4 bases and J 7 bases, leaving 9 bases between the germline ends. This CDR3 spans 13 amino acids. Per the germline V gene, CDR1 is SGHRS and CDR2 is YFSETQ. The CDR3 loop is CASSRTDNSPLHF. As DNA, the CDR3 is TGCGCCAGCAGCCGGACTGACAATTCACCCCTCCACTTT.

The CDR3 sequence is CASSSPAGGLSSYNEQFF. The DNA of the CDR3 is TGTGCCAGCAGCTCCCCAGCGGGGGGCCTCAGCTCCTACAATGAGCAGTTCTTC. This chain links TRBV7-2 with TRBJ2-1; TRBD2 agrees at 9 bases. This CDR3 has 18 amino acids. Germline V gene sequence: CDR1 SGHTA, CDR2 FQGNSA. J gave up 0 bases and V 4 bases, and 10 bases lay outside the gene matches.

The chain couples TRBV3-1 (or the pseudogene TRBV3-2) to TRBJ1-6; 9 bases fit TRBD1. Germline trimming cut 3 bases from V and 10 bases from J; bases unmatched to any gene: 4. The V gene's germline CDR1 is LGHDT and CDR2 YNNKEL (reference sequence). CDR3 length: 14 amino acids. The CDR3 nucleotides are TGTGCCAGCAGCCAGGGACAGGGTGGATCACCCCTCCACTTT. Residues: CASSQGQGGSPLHF.

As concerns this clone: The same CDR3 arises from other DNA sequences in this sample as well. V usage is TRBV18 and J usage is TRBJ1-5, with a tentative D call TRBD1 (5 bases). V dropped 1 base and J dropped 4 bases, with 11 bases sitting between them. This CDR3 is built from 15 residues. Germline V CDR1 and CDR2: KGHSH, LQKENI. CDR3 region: CASSPRAGPNQPQHF. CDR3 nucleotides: TGTGCCAGCTCACCACGGGCAGGGCCAAATCAGCCCCAGCATTTT.

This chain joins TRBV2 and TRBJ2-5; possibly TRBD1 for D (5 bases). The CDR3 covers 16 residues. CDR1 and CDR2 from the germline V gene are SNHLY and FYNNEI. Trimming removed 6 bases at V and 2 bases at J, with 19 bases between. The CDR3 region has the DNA TGTGCCAGCAGGCCAAACCCAAGGACACCTCAAGAGACCCAGTACTTC. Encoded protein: CASRPNPRTPQETQYF.

The CDR3 DNA follows: TGTGCCAGCAGCGCCCGGGACAGGGCTTACGAGCAGTACTTC. It codes for CASSARDRAYEQYF. The rearrangement links TRBV7-9 to TRBJ2-7; 9 nucleotides line up with TRBD1. The CDR3 length is 14 residues. Looked up from germline, CDR1 is SEHNR and CDR2 is FQNEAQ (reference sequence). V gave up 5 bases and J gave up 4 bases; unmatched junction bases: 6.

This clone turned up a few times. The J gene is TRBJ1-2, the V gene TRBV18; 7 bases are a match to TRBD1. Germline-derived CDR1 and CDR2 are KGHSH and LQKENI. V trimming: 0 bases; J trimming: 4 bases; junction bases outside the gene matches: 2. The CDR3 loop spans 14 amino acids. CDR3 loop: CASSPPGQLYGYTF. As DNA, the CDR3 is TGTGCCAGCTCACCACCGGGACAGCTCTATGGCTACACCTTC.

This CDR3 reads CASSQDGTRSNSPLHF. The DNA for the CDR3 is TGCGCCAGCAGCCAAGATGGAACAAGGAGTAATTCACCCCTCCACTTT. This chain connects TRBV4-1 to TRBJ1-6; D uncertain. V gave up 0 bases and J gave up 6 bases, with 12 bases separating them. Germline CDR1 MGHRA, CDR2 YSYEKL. This CDR3 is 16 amino acids long.

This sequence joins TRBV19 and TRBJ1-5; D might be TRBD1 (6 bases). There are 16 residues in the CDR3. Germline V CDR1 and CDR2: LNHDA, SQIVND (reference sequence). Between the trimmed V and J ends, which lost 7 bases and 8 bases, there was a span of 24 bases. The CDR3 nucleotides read TGTGCCAGTACCCCCCCAGCTCGGGGGGCTAAGGAGCCCCAGCATTTT. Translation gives CASTPPARGAKEPQHF.

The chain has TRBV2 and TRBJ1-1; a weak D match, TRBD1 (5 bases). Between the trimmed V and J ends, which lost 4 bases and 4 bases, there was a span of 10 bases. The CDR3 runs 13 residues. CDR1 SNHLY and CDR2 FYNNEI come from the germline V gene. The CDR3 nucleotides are TGTGCCAGCAGTGTGGGGCTTGGCACTGAAGCTTTCTTT. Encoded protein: CASSVGLGTEAFF.